The rows below give T cell receptor beta chains drawn from one sample of a study of T-cell reconstitution after alpha-beta-depleted transplantation in children. TCRdb recomputed calls from the PCR reads with MiXCR, one row per CDR3 protein. Counted here are 200,000 to 250,000 distinct CDR3 sequences, around 9.5% occurring once; the ten biggest clones make up 5% to 7%. The specimen comprised PBMCs from the stem cell graft donor, sampled from the stem cell graft. The origin of the receptors is a human donor who donated a stem cell graft to a child with acute lymphoblastic leukemia. The CDR3 runs from the conserved cysteine through the conserved F or W.

v_call: TRBV27; j_call: TRBJ2-5; cdr3_aa: CASSSRGPDETQYF
v_call: TRBV7-6; j_call: TRBJ1-1; cdr3_aa: CASSLAPSTGPGTEAFF
v_call: TRBV7-9; j_call: TRBJ2-7; cdr3_aa: CASSFRLDYEQYF
v_call: TRBV6-2/TRBV6-3; j_call: TRBJ2-1; cdr3_aa: CASTGGTAYNEQFF
v_call: TRBV27; j_call: TRBJ2-1; cdr3_aa: CASSPRQGFGAEQFF
v_call: TRBV5-1; j_call: TRBJ1-2; cdr3_aa: CASSLNSDSFGLVYGYTF
v_call: TRBV20-1; j_call: TRBJ1-1; cdr3_aa: CSARGGLGGRDTEAFF
v_call: TRBV12-3/TRBV12-4; j_call: TRBJ1-1; cdr3_aa: CASSPQGPTEAFF
v_call: TRBV20-1; j_call: TRBJ1-1; cdr3_aa: CSAAKGVADEAFF
v_call: TRBV11-2; j_call: TRBJ2-7; cdr3_aa: CASSLRLRHPSYEQYF
v_call: TRBV12-3/TRBV12-4; j_call: TRBJ1-6; cdr3_aa: CASSYRGSSSYNSPLHF
v_call: TRBV15; j_call: TRBJ1-5; cdr3_aa: CATQGELDSNQPQHF
v_call: TRBV15; j_call: TRBJ1-1; cdr3_aa: CATSRQQGGVNTEAFF
v_call: TRBV6-6; j_call: TRBJ1-1; cdr3_aa: CASGRLGEAFF
v_call: TRBV2; j_call: TRBJ2-5; cdr3_aa: CASKGGLETQYF
v_call: TRBV20-1; j_call: TRBJ2-7; cdr3_aa: CSARRQLSYEQYF
v_call: TRBV12-3/TRBV12-4; j_call: TRBJ1-2; cdr3_aa: CASKVQGFYGYTF
v_call: TRBV9; j_call: TRBJ2-3; cdr3_aa: CASSVATDTQYF
v_call: TRBV5-1; j_call: TRBJ2-3; cdr3_aa: CASSGLRGLRNTDTQYF
v_call: TRBV7-8; j_call: TRBJ2-7; cdr3_aa: CASSLALTGETDEQYF
v_call: TRBV12-3/TRBV12-4; j_call: TRBJ1-2; cdr3_aa: CASSFDEVYGYTF
v_call: TRBV6-1; j_call: TRBJ2-2; cdr3_aa: CASSGQRAGEADTGELFF
v_call: TRBV12-3/TRBV12-4; j_call: TRBJ2-1; cdr3_aa: CASSLAVGKNNEQFF
v_call: TRBV10-1; j_call: TRBJ2-2; cdr3_aa: CASSEGQSNTGELFF
v_call: TRBV20-1; j_call: TRBJ2-5; cdr3_aa: CSARDLRGQTQYF
v_call: TRBV6-2/TRBV6-3; j_call: TRBJ2-5; cdr3_aa: CASSYSGGHPKRETQYF
v_call: TRBV11-2; j_call: TRBJ2-7; cdr3_aa: CASSLWTNEEQYF
v_call: TRBV20-1; j_call: TRBJ1-1; cdr3_aa: CSARRWSNTEAFF
v_call: TRBV5-1; j_call: TRBJ2-3; cdr3_aa: CASSSGAGFGTDTQYF
v_call: TRBV5-1; j_call: TRBJ2-1; cdr3_aa: CASSLGNTGLAYNEQFF
v_call: TRBV5-1; j_call: TRBJ1-4; cdr3_aa: CASSLEGTGREKLFF
v_call: TRBV5-1; j_call: TRBJ2-1; cdr3_aa: CASRPQDSYNEQFF
v_call: TRBV19; j_call: TRBJ1-1; cdr3_aa: CASSVGLKNTEAFF
v_call: TRBV20-1; j_call: TRBJ2-6; cdr3_aa: CSARDFRSSGANVLTF
v_call: TRBV20-1; j_call: TRBJ2-5; cdr3_aa: CSAGGQGVGETQYF
v_call: TRBV5-1; j_call: TRBJ2-2; cdr3_aa: CASREMATGELFF
v_call: TRBV20-1; j_call: TRBJ1-1; cdr3_aa: CSAKGGFDTEAFF
v_call: TRBV25-1; j_call: TRBJ2-1; cdr3_aa: CASSDGTGPREQFF
v_call: TRBV27; j_call: TRBJ1-5; cdr3_aa: CASSFSSQIYSNQPQHF
v_call: TRBV12-3/TRBV12-4; j_call: TRBJ2-7; cdr3_aa: CASSLGWGGLDEQYF
v_call: TRBV5-1; j_call: TRBJ2-6; cdr3_aa: CASSSGGRGHRSGANVLTF
v_call: TRBV12-3/TRBV12-4; j_call: TRBJ1-2; cdr3_aa: CASSLQGAHSYGYTF
v_call: TRBV25-1; j_call: TRBJ2-7; cdr3_aa: CASSEFQGYEQYF
v_call: TRBV7-3; j_call: TRBJ2-3; cdr3_aa: CASSPVGALTDTQYF
v_call: TRBV7-9; j_call: TRBJ1-3; cdr3_aa: CASSLRGTSGNTIYF
v_call: TRBV4-3; j_call: TRBJ2-2; cdr3_aa: CASSTDLGTSGGGGELFF
v_call: TRBV7-2; j_call: TRBJ1-1; cdr3_aa: CASSPRSMNTEAFF
v_call: TRBV6-2/TRBV6-3; j_call: TRBJ2-1; cdr3_aa: CASLKTGEQFF
v_call: TRBV5-1; j_call: TRBJ2-4; cdr3_aa: CASSLGDRGNIQYF
v_call: TRBV12-3/TRBV12-4; j_call: TRBJ2-7; cdr3_aa: CASSFRDRGDEQYF
v_call: TRBV20-1; j_call: TRBJ2-3; cdr3_aa: CSASYGGVTDTQYF
v_call: TRBV5-1; j_call: TRBJ1-6; cdr3_aa: CASSLETPNSPLHF
v_call: TRBV15; j_call: TRBJ2-2; cdr3_aa: CATSRGGTTGELFF
v_call: TRBV7-2; j_call: TRBJ1-4; cdr3_aa: CASSLGDGGAEKLFF
v_call: TRBV11-2; j_call: TRBJ2-3; cdr3_aa: CASSTPGGSGDYF